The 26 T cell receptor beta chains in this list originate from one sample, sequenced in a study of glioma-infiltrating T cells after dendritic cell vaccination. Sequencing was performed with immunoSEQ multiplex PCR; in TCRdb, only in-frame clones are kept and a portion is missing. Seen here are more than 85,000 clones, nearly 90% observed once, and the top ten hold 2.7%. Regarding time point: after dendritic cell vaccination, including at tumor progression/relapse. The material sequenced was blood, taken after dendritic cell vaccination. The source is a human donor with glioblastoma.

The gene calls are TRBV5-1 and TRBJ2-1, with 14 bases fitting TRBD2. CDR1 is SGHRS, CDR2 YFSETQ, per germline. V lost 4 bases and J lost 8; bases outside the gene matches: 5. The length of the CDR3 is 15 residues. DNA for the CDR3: TGCGCCAGCAGCGTGGGACTAGCGGGAGCGGATGAGCAGTTCTTC. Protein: CASSVGLAGADEQFF.

CDR3 sequence reads: CASRGPGHKAYGYTF. The CDR3 DNA is TGTGCCAGCAGAGGACCGGGACATAAAGCCTATGGCTACACCTTC. The chain employs TRBV6-4 and TRBJ1-2; D perhaps matches TRBD1 (6 bases). The germline V and J ends were trimmed by 6 bases and 4 bases, with 18 bases remaining between them. The CDR3 length is 15 residues. Germline V CDR1 and CDR2: MRHNA, SNTAGT.

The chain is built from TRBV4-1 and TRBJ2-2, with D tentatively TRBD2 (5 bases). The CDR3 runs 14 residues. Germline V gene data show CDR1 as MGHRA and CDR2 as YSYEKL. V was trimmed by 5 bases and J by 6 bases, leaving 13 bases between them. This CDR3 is CASSSGISPGELFF. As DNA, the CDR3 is TGCGCCAGCAGCTCCGGGATCAGCCCCGGGGAGCTGTTTTTT.

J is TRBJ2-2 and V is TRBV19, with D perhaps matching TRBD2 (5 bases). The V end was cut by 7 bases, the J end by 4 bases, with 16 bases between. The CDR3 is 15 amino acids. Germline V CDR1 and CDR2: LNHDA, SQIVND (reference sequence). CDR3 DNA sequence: TGTGCCAGTACCCCGCGGGCCAGATCCACCGGGGAGCTGTTTTTT. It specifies CASTPRARSTGELFF.

This CDR3 reads CASSYPLRGETDTQYF. CDR3 coding DNA: TGTGCCAGCAGTTACCCTCTCCGGGGAGAAACAGATACGCAGTATTTT. This chain uses TRBV6-6 with TRBJ2-3; perhaps TRBD2 as D (5 bases). Per germline, CDR1 MNHNY and CDR2 SVGAGI (reference sequence). Trimming removed 2 bases at V and 3 bases at J, with 15 bases between. The CDR3 length is 16 residues.

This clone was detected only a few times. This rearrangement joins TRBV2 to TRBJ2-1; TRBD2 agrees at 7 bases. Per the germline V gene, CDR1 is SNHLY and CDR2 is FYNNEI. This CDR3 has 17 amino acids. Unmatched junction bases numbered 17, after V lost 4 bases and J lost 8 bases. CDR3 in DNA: TGTGCCAGCAGTGCCGGACTAGTTCATCGGTGGCGCTATGAGCAGTTCTTC. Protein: CASSAGLVHRWRYEQFF.

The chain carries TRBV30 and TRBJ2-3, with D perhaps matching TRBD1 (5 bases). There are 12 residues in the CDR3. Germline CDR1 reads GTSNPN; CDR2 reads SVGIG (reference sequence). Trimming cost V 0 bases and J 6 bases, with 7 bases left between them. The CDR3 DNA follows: TGTGCCTGGAGTGTGACAGCTGATACGCAGTATTTT. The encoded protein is CAWSVTADTQYF.

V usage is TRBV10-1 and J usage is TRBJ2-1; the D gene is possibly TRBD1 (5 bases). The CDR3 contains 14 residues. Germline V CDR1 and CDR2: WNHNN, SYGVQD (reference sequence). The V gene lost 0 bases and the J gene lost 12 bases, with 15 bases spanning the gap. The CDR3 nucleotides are TGCGCCAGCAGTGAGTCGGGGCTAATGGAGAGGCAGTTCTTC. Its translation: CASSESGLMERQFF.

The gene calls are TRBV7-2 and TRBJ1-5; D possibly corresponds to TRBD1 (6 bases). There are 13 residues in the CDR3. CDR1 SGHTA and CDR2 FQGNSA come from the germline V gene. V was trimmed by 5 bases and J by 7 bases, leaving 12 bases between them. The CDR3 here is CASSVQGGQPQHF. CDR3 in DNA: TGTGCCAGCAGCGTACAGGGAGGGCAGCCCCAGCATTTT.

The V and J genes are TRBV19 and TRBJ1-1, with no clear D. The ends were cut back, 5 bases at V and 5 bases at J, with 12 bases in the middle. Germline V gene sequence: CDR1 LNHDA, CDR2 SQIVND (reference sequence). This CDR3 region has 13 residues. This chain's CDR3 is CASSGEGRTEAFF. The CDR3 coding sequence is TGTGCCAGTAGTGGGGAGGGAAGAACTGAAGCTTTCTTT.

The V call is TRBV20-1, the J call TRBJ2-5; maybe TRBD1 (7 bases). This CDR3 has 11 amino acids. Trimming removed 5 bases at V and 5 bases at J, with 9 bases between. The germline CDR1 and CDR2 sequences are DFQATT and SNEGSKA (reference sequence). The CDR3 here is CSAAGQETQYF. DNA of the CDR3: TGCAGTGCTGCGGGACAGGAGACCCAGTACTTC.

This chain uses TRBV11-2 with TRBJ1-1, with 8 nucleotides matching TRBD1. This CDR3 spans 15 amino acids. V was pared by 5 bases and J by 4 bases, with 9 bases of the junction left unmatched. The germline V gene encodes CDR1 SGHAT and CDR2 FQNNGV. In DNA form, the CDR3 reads TGTGCCAGCAGCCCGTCCAGGGGGCGTATCACTGAAGCTTTCTTT. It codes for CASSPSRGRITEAFF.

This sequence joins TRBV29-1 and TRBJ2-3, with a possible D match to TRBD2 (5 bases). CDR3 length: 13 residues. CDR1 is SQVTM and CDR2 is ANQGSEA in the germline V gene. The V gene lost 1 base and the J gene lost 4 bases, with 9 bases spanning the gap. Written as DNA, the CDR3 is TGCAGCGTTGAAGGGACGAGGGCAGATACGCAGTATTTT. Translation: CSVEGTRADTQYF.

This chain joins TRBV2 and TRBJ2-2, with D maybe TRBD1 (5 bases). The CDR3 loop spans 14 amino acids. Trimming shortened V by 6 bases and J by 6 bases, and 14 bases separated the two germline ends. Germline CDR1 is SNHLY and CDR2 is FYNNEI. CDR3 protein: CASRNEGVAGELFF. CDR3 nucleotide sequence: TGTGCCAGCAGGAACGAAGGGGTGGCCGGGGAGCTGTTTTTT.

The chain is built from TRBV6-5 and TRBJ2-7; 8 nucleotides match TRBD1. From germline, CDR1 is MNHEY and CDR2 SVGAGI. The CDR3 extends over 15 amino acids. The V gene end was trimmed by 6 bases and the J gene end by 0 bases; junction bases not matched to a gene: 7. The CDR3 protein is CASRIPGQASYEQYF. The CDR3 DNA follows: TGTGCCAGCAGGATTCCGGGACAGGCCTCCTACGAGCAGTACTTC.

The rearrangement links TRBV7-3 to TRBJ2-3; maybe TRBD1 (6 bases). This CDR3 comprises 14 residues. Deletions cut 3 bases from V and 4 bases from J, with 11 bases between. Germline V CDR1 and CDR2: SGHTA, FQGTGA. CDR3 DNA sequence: TGTGCCAGCAGCTTGCGGCAGGGGTCAGATACGCAGTATTTT. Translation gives CASSLRQGSDTQYF. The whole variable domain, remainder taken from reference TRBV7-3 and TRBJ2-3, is GAGVSQTPSNKVTEKGKYVELRCDPISGHTALYWYRQSLGQGPEFLIYFQGTGAADDSGLPNDRFFAVRPEGSVSTLKIQRTERGDSAVYLCASSLRQGSDTQYFGPGTRLTVL.

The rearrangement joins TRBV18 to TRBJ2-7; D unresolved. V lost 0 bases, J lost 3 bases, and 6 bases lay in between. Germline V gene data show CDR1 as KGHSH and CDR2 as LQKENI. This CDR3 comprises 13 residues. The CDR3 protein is CASSPPVDYEQYF. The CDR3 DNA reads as TGTGCCAGCTCACCACCGGTAGACTACGAGCAGTACTTC.

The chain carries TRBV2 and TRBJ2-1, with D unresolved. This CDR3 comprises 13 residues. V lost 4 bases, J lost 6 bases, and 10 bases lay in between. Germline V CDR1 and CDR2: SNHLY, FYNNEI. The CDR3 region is CASSVERSNEQFF. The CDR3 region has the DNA TGTGCCAGCAGTGTCGAGAGATCCAATGAGCAGTTCTTC.

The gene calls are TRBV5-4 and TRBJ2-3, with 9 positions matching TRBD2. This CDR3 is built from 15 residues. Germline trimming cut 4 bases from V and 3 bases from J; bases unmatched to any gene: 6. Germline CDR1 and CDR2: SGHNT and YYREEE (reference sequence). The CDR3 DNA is TGTGCCAGCAGCCATAGCGGGGGTGGAACAGATACGCAGTATTTT. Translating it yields CASSHSGGGTDTQYF.

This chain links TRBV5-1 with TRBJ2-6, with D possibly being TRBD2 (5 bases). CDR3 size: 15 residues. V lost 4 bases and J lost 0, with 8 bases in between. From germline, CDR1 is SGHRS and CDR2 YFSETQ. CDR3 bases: TGCGCCAGCAGCGCGGACTTCTCTGGGGCCAACGTCCTGACTTTC. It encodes CASSADFSGANVLTF.

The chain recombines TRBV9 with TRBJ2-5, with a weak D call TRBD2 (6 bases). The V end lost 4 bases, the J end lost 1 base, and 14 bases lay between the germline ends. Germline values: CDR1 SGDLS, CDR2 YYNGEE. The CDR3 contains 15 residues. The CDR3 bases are TGTGCCAGCAGCAAGACGGGACTTTCCCAAGAGACCCAGTACTTC. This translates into CASSKTGLSQETQYF.

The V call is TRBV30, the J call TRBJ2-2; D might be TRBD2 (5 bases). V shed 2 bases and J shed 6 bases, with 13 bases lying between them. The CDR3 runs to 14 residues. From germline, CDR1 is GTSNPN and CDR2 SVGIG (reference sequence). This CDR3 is CAWSLRPLAGELFF. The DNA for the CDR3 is TGTGCCTGGAGTCTACGCCCACTAGCCGGGGAGCTGTTTTTT. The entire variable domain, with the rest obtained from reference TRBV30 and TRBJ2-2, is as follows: SQTIHQWPATLVQPVGSPLSLECTVEGTSNPNLYWYRQAAGRGLQLLFYSVGIGQISSEVPQNLSASRPQDRQFILSSKKLLLSDSGFYLCAWSLRPLAGELFFGEGSRLTVL.

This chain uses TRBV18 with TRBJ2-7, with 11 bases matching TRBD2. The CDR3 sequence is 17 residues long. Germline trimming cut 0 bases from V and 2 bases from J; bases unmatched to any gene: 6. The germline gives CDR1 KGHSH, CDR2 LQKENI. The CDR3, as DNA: TGTGCCAGCTCACCACCGACTAGCGGGAACCGTACCTACGAGCAGTACTTC. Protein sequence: CASSPPTSGNRTYEQYF.

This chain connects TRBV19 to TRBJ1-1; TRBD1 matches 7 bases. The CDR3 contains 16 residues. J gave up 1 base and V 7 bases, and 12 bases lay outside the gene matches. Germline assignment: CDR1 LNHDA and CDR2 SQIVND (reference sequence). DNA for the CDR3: TGTGCCAGTAAGGGGCCCCCTTACAGGGGGAACACTGAAGCTTTCTTT. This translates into CASKGPPYRGNTEAFF.

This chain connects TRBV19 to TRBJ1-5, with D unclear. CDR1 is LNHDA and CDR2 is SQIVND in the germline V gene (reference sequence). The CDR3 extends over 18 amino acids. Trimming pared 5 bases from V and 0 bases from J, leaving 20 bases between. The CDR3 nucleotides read TGTGCCAGTAGTCTCTCCCTAGTCGGCTCCGATAGCAATCAGCCCCAGCATTTT. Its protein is CASSLSLVGSDSNQPQHF.

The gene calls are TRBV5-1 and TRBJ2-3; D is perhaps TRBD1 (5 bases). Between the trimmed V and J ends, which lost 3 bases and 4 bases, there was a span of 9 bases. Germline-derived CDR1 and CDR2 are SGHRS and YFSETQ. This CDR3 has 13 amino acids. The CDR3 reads CASSSQVADTQYF. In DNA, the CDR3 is TGCGCCAGCAGCTCACAGGTTGCAGATACGCAGTATTTT.